The rows below give T cell receptor beta chains drawn from one sample of a study of cytomegalovirus exposure and HLA in healthy donors. Profiling relied on immunoSEQ multiplex PCR, and the TCRdb table lists in-frame clones only, not all of them. The table has 150,000 to 200,000 clones, over 75% seen once; the top ten hold under 0.6%. Sequencing was done on a sample of PBMCs. Source of these receptors: a woman aged 45-65 years in good health and CMV-seronegative. CDR3s leave out the opening cysteine and the closing phenylalanine or tryptophan. Clone size is given for some rows only: seen once, a few or many times, or a class if the clone is expanded.

abundance | v_gene | CDR3aa
. | TRBV7-8 | ASSFRAGPGSPLH
. | TRBV7-9 | ATVGVTSTDTQY
. | TRBV18 | ASSTGVNTEAF
. | TRBV28 | ASTPQGTSSFIDYEQY
. | TRBV4-3 | ASSPNPWGTDNYGYT
. | TRBV7-2 | ASSPPGSQETQY
. | TRBV5-1 | ASSSSGLAPNEQF
. | TRBV28 | ASSLSPPGVGEAF
. | TRBV28 | ASSEVGPGGQPQH
few | TRBV7-2 | AVGGNSGNTIY
few | TRBV7-2 | ASGGRGYTDTQY
. | TRBV28 | ASSLPLAGDLSGYEQY
few | TRBV18 | ASSLRQENTEAF
. | TRBV21-1 | ASLNNGPGGPRCSNQPQH
few | TRBV11-2 | ASSQGQEWEKLF
. | TRBV7-3 | ASSLLGAGDVDTQY
. | TRBV7-9 | ASSSGVGGTPQF
. | TRBV19 | ASSIRGRGSSYEQY
. | TRBV4-2 | ASSPGTGQETQY
. | TRBV5-6 | ASSGTGAPS
. | TRBV30 | ARAGAGETQY
. | TRBV4-2 | ASSQVPGGLTDTQY
once | TRBV10-3 | AISVQGNREQY
. | TRBV27 | ASSFVFGGSNEQY
. | TRBV11-2 | ASSLGDRGPYEQY